This is a list of T cell receptor beta chains from one sample in a study of blood T cell repertoires in COVID-19. Clones were read by immunoSEQ multiplex PCR, and TCRdb kept only the in-frame ones, dropping some. Of about 300,000 clones listed, approximately 83% were seen once; the top ten hold under 2.5%. The sample comprised PBMCs or T cells enriched from blood (not recorded which). These receptors were obtained from a man aged 25 to 40 who had recovered from COVID-19. Both conserved end residues are part of each CDR3. Each record gives: clone size, J gene, D gene, V gene, CDR3 DNA, CDR3 protein. The D gene is left open where the match is weak. The size entry is marked missing in some rows and otherwise reads once, few, many or a size class.

>-|TRBJ1-1|-|TRBV2
TGTGCCAGCAGCTCCCGGTCCGAACTGGCTTTCTTT
CASSSRSELAFF
>-|TRBJ2-7|TRBD1|TRBV5-1
TGCGCCAGCAGCTCGGGACAGGGGGCAAGCTCCTACGAGCAGTACTTC
CASSSGQGASSYEQYF
>once|TRBJ2-1|-|TRBV7-9
TGTGCCAGCAGGGTAATAGGGGTATACAATGAGCAGTTCTTC
CASRVIGVYNEQFF
>-|TRBJ1-6|-|TRBV5-1
TGCGCCAGCAGCTTGGATGTCTTTAATTCACCCCTCCACTTT
CASSLDVFNSPLHF
>once|TRBJ1-2|TRBD1|TRBV24-1
TGTGCCACCAGTGATCCGCCCACGACAGGGGGCTTTGGCTACACCTTC
CATSDPPTTGGFGYTF
>-|TRBJ1-1|TRBD1|TRBV3-1/TRBV3-2
TGTGCCAGCAGGCAGACAGGGGTTGAAGCTTTCTTT
CASRQTGVEAFF
>-|TRBJ1-5|-|TRBV5-8
TGTGCCAGCAGCTTGGGGCAGGTAAATCAGCCCCAGCATTTT
CASSLGQVNQPQHF
>-|TRBJ1-2|TRBD1|TRBV25-1
TGTGCCAGCAGTCGCGGGGACAGCGCCTATGGCTACACCTTC
CASSRGDSAYGYTF
>-|TRBJ2-1|TRBD2|TRBV29-1
TGCAGCGTCGCTAGCGGGTCCTACAATGAGCAGTTCTTC
CSVASGSYNEQFF
>-|TRBJ1-5|-|TRBV29-1
TGCAGCTGCCGGGACAATCATAGCAATCAGCCCCAGCATTTT
CSCRDNHSNQPQHF
>-|TRBJ2-5|-|TRBV6-5
TGTGCCAGCAGTTACTCGAACGCGGCAAAGCAAGAGACCCAGTACTTC
CASSYSNAAKQETQYF
>-|TRBJ1-2|TRBD1|TRBV7-9
TGTGCCAGCAGCCGAACAGGGGGCTATGGCTACACCTTC
CASSRTGGYGYTF
>-|TRBJ2-3|TRBD2|TRBV10-3
TGTGCCATCACGGCCAGCGGGGGGGTCCTGGATACGCAGTATTTT
CAITASGGVLDTQYF
>-|TRBJ1-1|TRBD1|TRBV7-2
TGTGCCAGCAGCCCAGGGACAGGGTGGGTCACTGAAGCTTTCTTT
CASSPGTGWVTEAFF
>-|TRBJ2-2|TRBD1|TRBV2
TGTGCCAGCAGTGAGTTTACAGGGGGCACCGGGGAGCTGTTTTTT
CASSEFTGGTGELFF
>-|TRBJ2-7|-|TRBV5-6
TGTGCCAGCAGCTTGGTTGGGGCCCCCTACGAGCAGTACTTC
CASSLVGAPYEQYF
>-|TRBJ2-7|TRBD2|TRBV9
TGTGCCAGCAGCGGACGGGGAGGGCTCGAGCAGTACTTC
CASSGRGGLEQYF
>-|TRBJ1-1|TRBD1|TRBV3-1/TRBV3-2
TGTGCCAGCAGCCAGAAGGACAGGGTGAACACTGAAGCTTTCTTT
CASSQKDRVNTEAFF
>few|TRBJ2-5|TRBD1|TRBV5-8
TGTGCCAGCAGCGTTCCGGGACAGGGCGGCCAAGAGACCCAGTACTTC
CASSVPGQGGQETQYF
>-|TRBJ2-2|-|TRBV29-1
TGCAGCGTTGCCAACGGGGAGCTGTTTTTT
CSVANGELFF
>-|TRBJ1-1|-|TRBV7-2
TGTGCCAGCAGCCGGGGGGGCAGGGATGAAGCTTTCTTT
CASSRGGRDEAFF
>-|TRBJ2-2|TRBD2|TRBV7-6
TGTGCCAGCAGCTTTGCGGGTAGCGGGGGGGCCGGCACCGGGGAGCTGTTTTTT
CASSFAGSGGAGTGELFF
>-|TRBJ1-1|TRBD1|TRBV5-1
TGCGCCAGCAGCTCCGGACAGGGGCGGACTGAAGCTTTCTTT
CASSSGQGRTEAFF
>-|TRBJ2-1|TRBD2|TRBV24-1
TGTGCCACCAGGTCGGGGACTAGCTCGAATAATGAGCAGTTCTTC
CATRSGTSSNNEQFF
>-|TRBJ1-5|-|TRBV27
TGTGCCAGCAGTTTAGGGGAGGGGACGCTAAGTCCCCAGCATTTT
CASSLGEGTLSPQHF
>-|TRBJ1-1|-|TRBV6-5
TGTGCCAGCAGTCTTTCCGAGGATACTGAAGCTTTCTTT
CASSLSEDTEAFF
>once|TRBJ1-2|TRBD1|TRBV3-1/TRBV3-2
TGTGCCAGCAGCCAAGATAAAGGGGACAGGGGACACTATGGCTACACCTTC
CASSQDKGDRGHYGYTF
>-|TRBJ1-5|TRBD1|TRBV19
TGTGCCAGTAGTATAGGGGGACAGGGCAATCAGCCCCAGCATTTT
CASSIGGQGNQPQHF
>-|TRBJ2-1|-|TRBV3-1/TRBV3-2
TGTGCCAGCAGCCACCTATTAGCCCCTCGAAATGAGCAGTTCTTC
CASSHLLAPRNEQFF
>-|TRBJ1-1|-|TRBV19
TGTGCCAGTAGTCTACAATTGGGGGGAAGGGCTTTCTTT
CASSLQLGGRAFF
>few|TRBJ2-5|-|TRBV9
TGTGCCAGCAGCGAACCACGAGAATCAAACCGAGAGACCCAGTACTTC
CASSEPRESNRETQYF
>-|TRBJ2-2|TRBD1|TRBV5-5
TGTGCCAGCAGCTTGCCTCAGGGGGTAGGGACCGGGGAGCTGTTTTTT
CASSLPQGVGTGELFF
>few|TRBJ1-1|-|TRBV3-1/TRBV3-2
TGTGCCAGCAGCCCGATAGAGTTACACACTGAAGCTTTCTTT
CASSPIELHTEAFF
>-|TRBJ2-6|TRBD1|TRBV7-9
TGTGCCAGCAGGCGCACCGGGACAGGGGCTTCTGGGGCCAACGTCCTGACTTTC
CASRRTGTGASGANVLTF